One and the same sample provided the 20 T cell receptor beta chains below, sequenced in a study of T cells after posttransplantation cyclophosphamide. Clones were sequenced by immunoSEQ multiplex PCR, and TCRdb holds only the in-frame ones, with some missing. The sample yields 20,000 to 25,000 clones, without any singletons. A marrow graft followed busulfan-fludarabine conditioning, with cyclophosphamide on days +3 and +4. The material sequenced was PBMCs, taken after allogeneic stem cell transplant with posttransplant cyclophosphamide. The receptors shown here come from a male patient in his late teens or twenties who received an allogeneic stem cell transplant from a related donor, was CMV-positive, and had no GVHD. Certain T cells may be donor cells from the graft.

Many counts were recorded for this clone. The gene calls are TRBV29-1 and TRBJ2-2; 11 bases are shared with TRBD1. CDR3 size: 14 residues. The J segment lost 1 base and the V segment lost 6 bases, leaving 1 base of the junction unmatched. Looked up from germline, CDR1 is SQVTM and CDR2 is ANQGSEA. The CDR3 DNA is TGCAGCGTGGGACAGGGGGGGAACACCGGGGAGCTGTTTTTT. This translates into CSVGQGGNTGELFF.

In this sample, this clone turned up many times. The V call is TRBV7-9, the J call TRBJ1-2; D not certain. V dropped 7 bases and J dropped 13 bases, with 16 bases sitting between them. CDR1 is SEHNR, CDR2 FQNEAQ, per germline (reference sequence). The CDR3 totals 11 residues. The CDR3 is CASTLGLAFTF. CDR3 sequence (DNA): TGTGCCAGCACCCTAGGTTTGGCATTCACCTTC.

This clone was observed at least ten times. CDR3 protein: CASSYTQRGRTEAFF. CDR3 sequence (DNA): TGTGCCAGCAGTTACACCCAGCGGGGTAGAACTGAAGCTTTCTTT. The chain recombines TRBV6-6 with TRBJ1-1; D remains ambiguous. Trimming took 2 bases from V and 5 from J, leaving 15 bases between them. This CDR3 is 15 amino acids long. The germline V gene has CDR1 MNHNY and CDR2 SVGAGI (reference sequence).

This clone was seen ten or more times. The CDR3 region is CAWGGGTSLMDTQYF. CDR3 nucleotides: TGTGCCTGGGGAGGGGGGACTAGTTTGATGGATACGCAGTATTTT. The chain combines TRBV30 with TRBJ2-3; TRBD2 matches 8 bases. The ends lost 5 bases at V and 6 bases at J; junction bases unmatched: 13. The CDR3 consists of 15 residues. Germline V lookup: CDR1 GTSNPN, CDR2 SVGIG (reference sequence).

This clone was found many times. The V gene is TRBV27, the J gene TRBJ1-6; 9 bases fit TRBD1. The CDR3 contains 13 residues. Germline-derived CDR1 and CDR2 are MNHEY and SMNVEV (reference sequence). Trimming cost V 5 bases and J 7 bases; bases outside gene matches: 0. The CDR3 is CASSTGGNSPLHF. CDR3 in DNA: TGTGCCAGCAGTACAGGGGGCAATTCACCCCTCCACTTT.

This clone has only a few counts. CDR3 nucleotides: TGTGCCAGCACCAAGCTCGGACAGGGGAAGGACTACGAGCAGTACTTC. It codes for CASTKLGQGKDYEQYF. This sequence joins TRBV6-6 and TRBJ2-5, with 9 bases that match TRBD1. Judging by the DNA end, TRBJ2-7 fits better; the J call may be wrong. Germline V CDR1 and CDR2: MNHNY, SVGAGI (reference sequence). The CDR3 is made up of 16 amino acids.

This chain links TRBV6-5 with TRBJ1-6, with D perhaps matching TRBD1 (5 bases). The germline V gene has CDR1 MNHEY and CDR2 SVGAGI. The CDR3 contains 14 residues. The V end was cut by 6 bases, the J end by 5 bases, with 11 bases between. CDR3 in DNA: TGTGCCAGCAGCAGGGTGGCAAATAATTCACCCCTCCACTTT. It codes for CASSRVANNSPLHF.

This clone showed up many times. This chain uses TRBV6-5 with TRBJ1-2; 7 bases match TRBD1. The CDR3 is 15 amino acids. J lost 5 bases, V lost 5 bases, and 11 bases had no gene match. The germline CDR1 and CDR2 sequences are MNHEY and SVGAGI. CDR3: CASSPRGARLYGYTF. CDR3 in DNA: TGTGCCAGCAGTCCCAGGGGGGCGCGTCTATATGGCTACACCTTC.

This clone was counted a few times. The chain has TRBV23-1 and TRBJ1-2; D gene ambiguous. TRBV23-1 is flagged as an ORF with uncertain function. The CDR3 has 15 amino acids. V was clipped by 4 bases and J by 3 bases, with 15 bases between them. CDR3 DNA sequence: TGCGCCAGCAGTCGCCCCGAGGCAGCCGACTATGGCTACACCTTC. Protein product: CASSRPEAADYGYTF.

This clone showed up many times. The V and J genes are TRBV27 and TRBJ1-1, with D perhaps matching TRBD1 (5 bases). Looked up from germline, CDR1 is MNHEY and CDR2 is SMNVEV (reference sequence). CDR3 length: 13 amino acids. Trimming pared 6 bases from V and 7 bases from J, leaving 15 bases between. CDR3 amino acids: CASSSPGGGEAFF. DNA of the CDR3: TGTGCCAGCAGCTCCCCCGGCGGGGGTGAAGCTTTCTTT.

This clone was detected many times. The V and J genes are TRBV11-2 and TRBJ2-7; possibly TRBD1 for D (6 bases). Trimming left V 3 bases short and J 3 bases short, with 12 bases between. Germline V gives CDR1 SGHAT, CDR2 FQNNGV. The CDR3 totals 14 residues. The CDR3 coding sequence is TGTGCCAGCAGCTTGGGGGCAGGATACTACGAGCAGTACTTC. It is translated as CASSLGAGYYEQYF. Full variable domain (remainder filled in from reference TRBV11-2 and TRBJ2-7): EAGVAQSPRYKIIEKRQSVAFWCNPISGHATLYWYQQILGQGPKLLIQFQNNGVVDDSQLPKDRFSAERLKGVDSTLKIQPAKLEDSAVYLCASSLGAGYYEQYFGPGTRLTVT.

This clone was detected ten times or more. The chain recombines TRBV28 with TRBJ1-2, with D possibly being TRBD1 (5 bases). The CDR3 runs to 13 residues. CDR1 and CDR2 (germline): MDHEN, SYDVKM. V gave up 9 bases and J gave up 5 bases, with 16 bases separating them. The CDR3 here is CASFYRLSYGYTF. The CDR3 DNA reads TGTGCCAGTTTTTACAGGCTCTCGTATGGCTACACCTTC.

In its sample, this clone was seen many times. The CDR3 loop is CASSLVVVEGLNTDTQYF. The CDR3 nucleotides read TGTGCCAGCAGCTTGGTAGTAGTTGAGGGACTAAACACAGATACGCAGTATTTT. The chain links TRBV5-6 to TRBJ2-3; 7 positions match TRBD2. CDR3 length: 18 residues. The V gene's germline CDR1 is SGHDT and CDR2 YYEEEE. J was trimmed by 2 bases and V by 0 bases; bases with no gene match: 12.

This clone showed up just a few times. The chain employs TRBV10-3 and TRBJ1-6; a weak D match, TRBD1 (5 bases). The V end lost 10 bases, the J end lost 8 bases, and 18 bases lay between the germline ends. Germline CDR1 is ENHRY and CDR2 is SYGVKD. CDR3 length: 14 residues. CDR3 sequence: CASSRGGVDSPLHF. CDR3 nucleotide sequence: TGTGCCAGCAGCCGCGGGGGTGTCGATTCACCCCTCCACTTT.

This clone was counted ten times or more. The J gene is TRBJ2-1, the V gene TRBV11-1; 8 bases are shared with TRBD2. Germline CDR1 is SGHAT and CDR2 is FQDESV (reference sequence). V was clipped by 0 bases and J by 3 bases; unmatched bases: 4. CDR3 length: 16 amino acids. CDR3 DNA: TGTGCCAGCAGCTTAGCATTAGCGGGGTTCTACAATGAGCAGTTCTTC. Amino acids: CASSLALAGFYNEQFF. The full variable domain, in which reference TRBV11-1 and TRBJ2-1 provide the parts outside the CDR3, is EAEVAQSPRYKITEKSQAVAFWCDPISGHATLYWYRQILGQGPELLVQFQDESVVDDSQLPKDRFSAERLKGVDSTLKIQPAELGDSAMYLCASSLALAGFYNEQFFGPGTRLTVL.

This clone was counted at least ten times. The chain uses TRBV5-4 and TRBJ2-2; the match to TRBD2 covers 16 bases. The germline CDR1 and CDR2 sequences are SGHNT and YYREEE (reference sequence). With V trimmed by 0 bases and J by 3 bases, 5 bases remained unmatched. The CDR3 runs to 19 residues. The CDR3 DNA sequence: TGTGCCAGCAGCTTGGCCCTGGGACTAGCGGGGGGGTACACCGGGGAGCTGTTTTTT. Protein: CASSLALGLAGGYTGELFF. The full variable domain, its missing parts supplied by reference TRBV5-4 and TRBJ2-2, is ETGVTQSPTHLIKTRGQQVTLRCSSQSGHNTVSWYQQALGQGPQFIFQYYREEENGRGNFPPRFSGLQFPNYSSELNVNALELDDSALYLCASSLALGLAGGYTGELFFGEGSRLTVL.

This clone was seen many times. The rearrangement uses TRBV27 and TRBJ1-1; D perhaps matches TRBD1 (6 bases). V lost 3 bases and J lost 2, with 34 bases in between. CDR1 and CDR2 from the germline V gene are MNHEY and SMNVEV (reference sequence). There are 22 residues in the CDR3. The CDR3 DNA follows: TGTGCCAGCAGTTTTACCCGACAGGCGGTGGGGATCACTAGGGGATATAACACTGAAGCTTTCTTT. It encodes CASSFTRQAVGITRGYNTEAFF.

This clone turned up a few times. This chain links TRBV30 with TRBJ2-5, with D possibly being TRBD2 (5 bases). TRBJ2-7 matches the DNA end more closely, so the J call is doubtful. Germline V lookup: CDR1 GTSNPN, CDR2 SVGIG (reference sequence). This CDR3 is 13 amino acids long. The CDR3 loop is CAWNGIHSYEQYF. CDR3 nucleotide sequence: TGTGCCTGGAACGGGATTCACTCCTACGAGCAGTACTTC.

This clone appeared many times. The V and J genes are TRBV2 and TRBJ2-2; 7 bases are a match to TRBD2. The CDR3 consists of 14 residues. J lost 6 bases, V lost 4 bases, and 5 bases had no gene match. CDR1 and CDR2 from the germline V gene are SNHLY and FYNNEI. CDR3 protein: CASSGLAVPGELFF. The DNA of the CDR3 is TGTGCCAGCAGTGGACTAGCTGTTCCCGGGGAGCTGTTTTTT. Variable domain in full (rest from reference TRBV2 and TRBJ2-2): EPEVTQTPSHQVTQMGQEVILRCVPISNHLYFYWYRQILGQKVEFLVSFYNNEISEKSEIFDDQFSVERPDGSNFTLKIRSTKLEDSAMYFCASSGLAVPGELFFGEGSRLTVL.

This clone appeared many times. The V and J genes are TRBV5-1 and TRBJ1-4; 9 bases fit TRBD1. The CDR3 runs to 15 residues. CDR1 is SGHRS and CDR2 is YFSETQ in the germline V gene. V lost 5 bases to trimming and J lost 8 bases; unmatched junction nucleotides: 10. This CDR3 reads CASRIPTGGREKLFF. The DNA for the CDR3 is TGCGCCAGCAGAATCCCCACAGGGGGCCGGGAAAAACTGTTTTTT.